Shown below are 9 T cell receptor beta chains from a single sample sequenced in a study of shared clonotypes between healthy human individuals. Terminally differentiated effector memory CD45RA+ cells were left out of the naive CD8 fraction, which was CD45RO-negative and positively selected for CCR7. Here immunoSEQ multiplex PCR was the method, and the copy in TCRdb shows in-frame clones only, minus some. The table has roughly 2.1 million clones, approximately 94% seen once; the top ten hold 1.5% to 2%. The source material was naive CD8+ T cells from PBMCs. These receptors were collected from a man aged 18 to 29 in good health. Some clones in this sample may be carry-over from other donors' samples.

The chain recombines TRBV9 with TRBJ2-1; TRBD2 matches at 8 bases. This CDR3 spans 14 amino acids. CDR1 and CDR2 (germline): SGDLS, YYNGEE. V was pared by 3 bases and J by 4 bases, with 3 bases of the junction left unmatched. Here the CDR3 reads CASSAGGVYNEQFF. DNA for the CDR3: TGTGCCAGCAGCGCCGGGGGGGTTTACAATGAGCAGTTCTTC.

This clone has a single count. CDR3 sequence reads: CASSQGQGGANEKLFF. DNA of the CDR3: TGCGCCAGCAGCCAAGGACAGGGTGGAGCTAATGAAAAACTGTTTTTT. The chain joins TRBV4-1 to TRBJ1-4; TRBD1 matches at 7 bases. There are 16 residues in the CDR3. The V segment lost 1 base and the J segment 3 bases; nucleotides outside the gene matches: 5. Per germline, CDR1 MGHRA and CDR2 YSYEKL.

The V gene is TRBV28, the J gene TRBJ1-2, with D possibly matching TRBD1 (6 bases). Germline values: CDR1 MDHEN, CDR2 SYDVKM. CDR3 length: 16 residues. The V and J ends lost 6 bases and 5 bases respectively, with 22 bases between them. The CDR3 DNA sequence: TGTGCCAGCAGCTACAAACCAGGGGCAGGTAGTTATGGCTACACCTTC. Encoded protein: CASSYKPGAGSYGYTF.

The chain is built from TRBV4-3 and TRBJ2-1, with 7 bases fitting TRBD1. The CDR3 loop spans 14 amino acids. CDR1 and CDR2 from the germline V gene are LGHNA and YSLEER. V shed 5 bases and J 3 bases; nucleotides not matched to a gene: 4. CDR3 DNA: TGCGCCAGCAGCAGAGGGACAGTCTACAATGAGCAGTTCTTC. It codes for CASSRGTVYNEQFF.

V and J are TRBV7-6 and TRBJ2-7; TRBD1 agrees at 10 bases. Trimming cost V 4 bases and J 3 bases; bases outside gene matches: 6. Per germline, CDR1 SGHVS and CDR2 FNYEAQ. The CDR3 length is 15 residues. CDR3 region: CASSSSTGGGYEQYF. The CDR3 bases are TGTGCCAGCAGCTCCTCGACAGGGGGCGGCTACGAGCAGTACTTC.

The count of this clone is one. The rearrangement links TRBV5-1 to TRBJ2-1; 13 bases align to TRBD2. CDR3 length: 17 amino acids. With V trimmed by 3 bases and J by 4 bases, 7 bases remained unmatched. In germline, CDR1 is SGHRS, CDR2 YFSETQ. The CDR3 DNA follows: TGCGCCAGCAGCTGGCGAGGGACTAGCGGGACGTACAATGAGCAGTTCTTC. Translated, it gives CASSWRGTSGTYNEQFF.

The table lists this clone with a count of one. The CDR3 bases are TGTGCCAGCAGTTTAGCGCCCGGAGTTCACACCGGGGAGCTGTTTTTT. This codes for CASSLAPGVHTGELFF. The chain combines TRBV27 with TRBJ2-2; D uncertain. The CDR3 spans 16 residues. V lost 2 bases and J 3 bases, leaving 13 bases between the germline ends. Germline V gives CDR1 MNHEY, CDR2 SMNVEV (reference sequence).

With respect to this clone: This specimen includes other DNA sequences encoding the same CDR3. This chain joins TRBV5-6 and TRBJ2-7; D not certain. V dropped 0 bases and J dropped 4 bases, with 2 bases sitting between them. Germline values: CDR1 SGHDT, CDR2 YYEEEE. The CDR3 has 11 amino acids. The CDR3 sequence: CASSLGYEQYF. Here the CDR3 DNA reads TGTGCCAGCAGCTTGGGTTACGAGCAGTACTTC.

This clone was counted a single time. The chain joins TRBV4-1 to TRBJ2-7; D is possibly TRBD2 (6 bases). CDR1 and CDR2 from the germline V gene are MGHRA and YSYEKL. The CDR3 has 13 amino acids. The germline V and J ends were trimmed by 1 base and 6 bases, with 10 bases remaining between them. The CDR3 sequence is CASSQGARGEQYF. DNA of the CDR3: TGCGCCAGCAGCCAAGGTGCGCGGGGCGAGCAGTACTTC.